The present T cell receptor (beta chain) was sequenced within a study of lymphopenia after photon versus proton radiotherapy. The CDR3 contains 13 residues. V was pared by 1 base and J by 6 bases, with 8 bases between. Germline V gene data show CDR1 as SGHRS and CDR2 as YFSETQ. Profiling relied on immunoSEQ multiplex PCR, and the TCRdb table lists in-frame clones only, not all of them. The profile covers under 80,000 clones, with 70% to 90% appearing a single time and roughly 2.1% taken by the ten largest. The chain is built from TRBV5-1 and TRBJ1-3; D unresolved. The sequenced sample was peripheral blood, obtained from a patient treated with photon-based radiotherapy. This sequence was found in a man aged 40-49 years with gastric cancer. The CDR3 region is CASSLSPANTIYF. The CDR3 DNA reads TGCGCCAGCAGCTTGTCGCCAGCAAACACCATATATTTT.